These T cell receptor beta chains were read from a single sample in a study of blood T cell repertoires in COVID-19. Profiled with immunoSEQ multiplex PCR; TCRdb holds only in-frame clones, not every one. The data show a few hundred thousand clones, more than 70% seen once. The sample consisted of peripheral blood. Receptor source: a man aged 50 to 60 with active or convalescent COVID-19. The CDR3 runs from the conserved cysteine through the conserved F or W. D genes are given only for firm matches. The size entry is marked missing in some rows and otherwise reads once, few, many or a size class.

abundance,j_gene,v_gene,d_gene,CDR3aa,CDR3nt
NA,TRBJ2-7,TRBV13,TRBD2,CASSLRTSGEQYF,TGTGCCAGCAGCTTGAGGACTAGCGGGGAGCAGTACTTC
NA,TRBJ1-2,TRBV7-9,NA,CASSLETGAYGYTF,TGTGCCAGCAGCTTAGAGACAGGCGCCTATGGCTACACCTTC
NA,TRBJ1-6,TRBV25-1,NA,CASSPPLLPLHF,TGTGCCAGCAGCCCCCCCCTCCTACCCCTCCACTTT
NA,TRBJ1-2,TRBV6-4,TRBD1,CASRGDRGHFLNYGYTF,TGTGCCAGCAGGGGAGACAGGGGCCACTTCCTTAACTATGGCTACACCTTC
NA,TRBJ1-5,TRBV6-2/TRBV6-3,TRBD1,CASSPAGTGSSRPQHF,TGTGCCAGCAGTCCAGCCGGGACAGGTAGCTCGAGGCCCCAGCATTTT
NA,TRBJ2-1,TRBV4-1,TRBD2,CASSQPTSGGAFEQFF,TGCGCCAGCAGCCAACCGACTAGCGGGGGGGCTTTTGAGCAGTTCTTC
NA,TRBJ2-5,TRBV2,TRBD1,CASSQQGSQETQYF,TGTGCCAGCAGTCAACAGGGGTCCCAAGAGACCCAGTACTTC
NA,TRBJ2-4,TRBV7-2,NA,CASRQALGGQYF,TGTGCCAGCAGACAGGCCTTAGGGGGACAGTACTTC
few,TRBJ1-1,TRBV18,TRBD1,CASSLDRTNTEAFF,TGTGCCAGCTCCCTGGACAGGACGAACACTGAAGCTTTCTTT
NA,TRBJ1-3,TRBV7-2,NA,CASSDPGNSGNTIYF,TGTGCCAGCAGCGACCCGGGAAACTCTGGAAACACCATATATTTT
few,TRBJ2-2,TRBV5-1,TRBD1,CASSLGQGFTGELFF,TGCGCCAGCAGCTTGGGACAGGGCTTCACCGGGGAGCTGTTTTTT
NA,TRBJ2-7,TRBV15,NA,CATSSQVRVYEQYF,TGTGCCACCAGCTCCCAGGTCAGGGTCTACGAGCAGTACTTC
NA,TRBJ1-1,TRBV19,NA,CASSMGRRNSKAFF,TGTGCCAGTAGTATGGGCAGGAGGAATTCTAAAGCTTTCTTT
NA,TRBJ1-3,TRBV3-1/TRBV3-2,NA,CASRNTGNTIYF,TGTGCCAGCAGAAATACTGGAAACACCATATATTTT
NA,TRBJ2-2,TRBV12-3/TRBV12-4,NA,CASQGSPTGELFF,TGTGCCAGCCAGGGATCCCCCACCGGGGAGCTGTTTTTT
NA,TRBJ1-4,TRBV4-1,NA,CASSQYPGLLEKLFF,TGCGCCAGCAGCCAGTATCCGGGACTTCTTGAAAAACTGTTTTTT
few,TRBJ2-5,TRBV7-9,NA,CASSPRVPLQTQYF,TGTGCCAGCAGCCCCCGGGTCCCCTTGCAGACCCAGTACTTC
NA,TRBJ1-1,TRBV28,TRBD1,CASRLQSTGVTEAFF,TGTGCCAGCAGACTACAATCGACAGGGGTTACTGAAGCTTTCTTT
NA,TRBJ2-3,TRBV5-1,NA,CASSLYRGTSTDTQYF,TGCGCCAGCAGCTTGTATCGGGGGACTAGCACAGATACGCAGTATTTT
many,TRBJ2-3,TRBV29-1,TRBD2,CSVGTSGRALTQYF,TGCAGCGTGGGAACTAGCGGGAGAGCCCTAACGCAGTATTTT
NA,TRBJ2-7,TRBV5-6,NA,CASSLGGQSSYEQYF,TGTGCCAGCAGCTTGGGAGGACAGAGCTCCTACGAGCAGTACTTC
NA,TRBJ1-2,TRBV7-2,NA,CASSQLPLWTAYGYTF,TGTGCCAGCAGCCAACTACCCCTTTGGACAGCTTATGGCTACACCTTC
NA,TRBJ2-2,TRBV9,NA,CASSPRTNTGELFF,TGTGCCAGCAGCCCGCGCACTAACACCGGGGAGCTGTTTTTT
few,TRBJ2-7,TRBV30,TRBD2,CAWKISGSYEQYF,TGTGCCTGGAAGATTAGCGGGAGCTACGAGCAGTACTTC
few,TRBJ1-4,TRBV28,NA,CASSLPGRQEKLFF,TGTGCCAGCAGTTTACCCGGCCGACAGGAAAAACTGTTTTTT
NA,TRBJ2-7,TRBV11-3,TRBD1,CASSLGTGRNEQYF,TGTGCCAGCAGCCTCGGGACAGGGCGAAACGAGCAGTACTTC
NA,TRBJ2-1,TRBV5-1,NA,CASSPAINRQSYNEQFF,TGCGCCAGCAGCCCCGCTATTAACAGACAGAGCTACAATGAGCAGTTCTTC
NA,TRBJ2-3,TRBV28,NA,CASRIEDNGDTQYF,TGTGCCAGCAGGATCGAGGATAATGGGGATACGCAGTATTTT
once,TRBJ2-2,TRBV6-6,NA,CASSSPRVGELFF,TGTGCCAGCAGTTCTCCCAGGGTCGGGGAGCTGTTTTTT
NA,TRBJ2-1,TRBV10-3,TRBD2,CAISESPGTSGSNSYNEQFF,TGTGCCATCAGTGAGTCGCCAGGGACTAGCGGGAGTAACTCCTACAATGAGCAGTTCTTC
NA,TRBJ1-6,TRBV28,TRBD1,CASYDRGHNSPLHF,TGTGCCAGCTACGACAGGGGGCATAATTCACCCCTCCACTTT
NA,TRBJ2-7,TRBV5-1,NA,CASSVLAGYEQYF,TGCGCCAGCAGCGTCCTGGCGGGGTACGAGCAGTACTTC
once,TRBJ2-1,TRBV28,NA,CASSRWTRTNEQFF,TGTGCCAGCAGTAGATGGACACGGACGAATGAGCAGTTCTTC
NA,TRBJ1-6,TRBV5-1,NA,CASTMGPITNSPLHF,TGCGCCAGCACCATGGGGCCGATTACCAATTCACCCCTCCACTTT
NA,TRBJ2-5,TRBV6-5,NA,CASSLQPRETQYF,TGTGCCAGCAGTTTACAACCGAGGGAGACCCAGTACTTC
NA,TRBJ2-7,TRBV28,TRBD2,CASSLPVAGGQSSYEQYF,TGTGCCAGCAGTTTACCCGTAGCGGGAGGACAAAGCTCCTACGAGCAGTACTTC
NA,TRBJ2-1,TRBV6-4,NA,CASSEEGVGEQFF,TGTGCCAGCAGTGAGGAAGGGGTCGGTGAGCAGTTCTTC
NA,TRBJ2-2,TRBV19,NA,CASSRALNTGELFF,TGTGCCAGTAGTAGAGCACTGAACACCGGGGAGCTGTTTTTT
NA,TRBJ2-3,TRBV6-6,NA,CASSYSSYTQYF,TGTGCCAGCAGTTACTCGAGTTATACGCAGTATTTT
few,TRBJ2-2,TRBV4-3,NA,CASSQQRAPTGGELFF,TGCGCCAGCAGCCAACAGAGGGCACCCACTGGCGGGGAGCTGTTTTTT
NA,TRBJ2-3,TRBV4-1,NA,CASSQAPFITDTQYF,TGCGCCAGCAGCCAAGCTCCGTTTATCACAGATACGCAGTATTTT
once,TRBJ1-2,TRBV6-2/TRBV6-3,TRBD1,CASSSPGTGVYGYTF,TGTGCCAGCAGTTCACCCGGGACAGGGGTCTATGGCTACACCTTC
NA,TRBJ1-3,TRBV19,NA,CASSIFAGNSGNTIYF,TGTGCCAGTAGTATATTCGCAGGGAATTCTGGAAACACCATATATTTT
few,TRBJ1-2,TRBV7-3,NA,CASSLQQGHGYTF,TGTGCCAGCAGCTTACAACAGGGCCATGGCTACACCTTC
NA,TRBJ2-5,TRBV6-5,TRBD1,CASSSPDRGSETQYF,TGTGCCAGCAGTTCACCTGACAGGGGTTCAGAGACCCAGTACTTC
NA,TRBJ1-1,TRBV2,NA,CASSEEGPGTAEAFF,TGTGCCAGCAGTGAAGAGGGGCCAGGAACAGCTGAAGCTTTCTTT
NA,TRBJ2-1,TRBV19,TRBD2,CASSPTSGSVIDEQFF,TGTGCCAGTAGTCCGACTAGCGGGAGTGTAATCGATGAGCAGTTCTTC
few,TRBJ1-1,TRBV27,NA,CASSLARNTEAFF,TGTGCCAGCAGTTTAGCTAGGAACACTGAAGCTTTCTTT
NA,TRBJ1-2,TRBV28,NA,CATDLRLGGAYGYTF,TGTGCCACCGACCTACGCCTCGGGGGGGCCTATGGCTACACCTTC
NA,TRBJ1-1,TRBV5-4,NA,CASSLASGEAFF,TGTGCCAGCAGCTTGGCGTCCGGGGAAGCTTTCTTT
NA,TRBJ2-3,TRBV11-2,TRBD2,CASSPRLAGDPPDTQYF,TGTGCCAGCAGCCCGCGACTAGCGGGAGATCCGCCAGATACGCAGTATTTT